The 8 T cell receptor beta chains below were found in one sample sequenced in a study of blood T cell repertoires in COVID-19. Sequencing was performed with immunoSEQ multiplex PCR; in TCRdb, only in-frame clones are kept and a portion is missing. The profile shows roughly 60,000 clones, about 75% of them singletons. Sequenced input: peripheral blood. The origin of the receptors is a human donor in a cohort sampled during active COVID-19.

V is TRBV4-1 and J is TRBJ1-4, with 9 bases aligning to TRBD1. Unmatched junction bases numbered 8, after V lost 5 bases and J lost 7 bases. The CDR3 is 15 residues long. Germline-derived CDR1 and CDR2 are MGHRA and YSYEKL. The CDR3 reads CASSGQGIRGEKLFF. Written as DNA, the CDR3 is TGCGCCAGCAGCGGACAGGGGATCAGGGGTGAAAAACTGTTTTTT.

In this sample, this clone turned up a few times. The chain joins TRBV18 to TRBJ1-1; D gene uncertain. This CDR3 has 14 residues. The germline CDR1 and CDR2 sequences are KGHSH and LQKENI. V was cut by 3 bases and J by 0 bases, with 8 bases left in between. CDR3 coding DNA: TGTGCCAGCTCACCCCAACACCTGAACACTGAAGCTTTCTTT. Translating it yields CASSPQHLNTEAFF.

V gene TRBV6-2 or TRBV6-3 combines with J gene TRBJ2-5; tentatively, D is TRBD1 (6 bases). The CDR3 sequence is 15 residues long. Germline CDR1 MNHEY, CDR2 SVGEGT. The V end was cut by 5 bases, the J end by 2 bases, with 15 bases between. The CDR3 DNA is TGTGCCAGCAGTCGCCCCGGGACACTACAAGAGACCCAGTACTTC. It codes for CASSRPGTLQETQYF.

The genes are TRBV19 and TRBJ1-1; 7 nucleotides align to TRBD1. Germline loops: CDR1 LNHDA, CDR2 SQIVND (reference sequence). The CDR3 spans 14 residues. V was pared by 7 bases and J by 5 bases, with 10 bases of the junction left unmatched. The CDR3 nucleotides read TGTGCCAGTACTTTCGACAGGGTGAGGACTGAAGCTTTCTTT. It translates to CASTFDRVRTEAFF.

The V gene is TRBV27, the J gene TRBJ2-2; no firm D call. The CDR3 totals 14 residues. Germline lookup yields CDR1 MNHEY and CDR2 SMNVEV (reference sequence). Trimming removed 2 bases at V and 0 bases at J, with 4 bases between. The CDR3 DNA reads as TGTGCCAGCAGTTTACCGTCGAACACCGGGGAGCTGTTTTTT. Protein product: CASSLPSNTGELFF.

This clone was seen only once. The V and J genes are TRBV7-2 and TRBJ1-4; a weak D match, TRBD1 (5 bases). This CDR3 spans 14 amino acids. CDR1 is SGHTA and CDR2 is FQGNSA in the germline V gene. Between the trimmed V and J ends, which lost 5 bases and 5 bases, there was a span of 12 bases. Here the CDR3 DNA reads TGTGCCAGCAGCCTTCCCGGGGGGAATGAAAAACTGTTTTTT. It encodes CASSLPGGNEKLFF.

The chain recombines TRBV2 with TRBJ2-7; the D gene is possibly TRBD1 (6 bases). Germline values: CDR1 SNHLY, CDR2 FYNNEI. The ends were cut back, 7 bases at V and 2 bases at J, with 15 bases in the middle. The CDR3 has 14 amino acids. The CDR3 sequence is CASITDRSPYEQYF. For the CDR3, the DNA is TGTGCCAGCATTACTGACAGGTCCCCCTACGAGCAGTACTTC.

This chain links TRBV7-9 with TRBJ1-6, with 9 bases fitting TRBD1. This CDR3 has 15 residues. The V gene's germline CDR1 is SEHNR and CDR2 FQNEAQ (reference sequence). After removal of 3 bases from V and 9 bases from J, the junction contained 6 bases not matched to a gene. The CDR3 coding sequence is TGTGCCAGCAGCTTGTCCCAACAGGGGGCTTCACCCCTCCACTTT. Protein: CASSLSQQGASPLHF.